The 21 T cell receptor delta chains reported below all come from one sample, sequenced in a study of γδ T cells in repeated Plasmodium falciparum infection. TCRdb processed the multiplex PCR reads again with the CATT caller. The table lists more than 70,000 delta-chain clones, approximately 1% of them singletons. Flow sorting of PBMC yielded separate Vgamma9/Vdelta2+ and Vdelta2-negative gammadelta T cell populations for bulk repertoire analysis. The specimen was gamma-delta T cells from blood. Receptors were obtained from a pool of human donors (malaria-infected and uninfected, not separated).

Regarding this clone: The amino acid sequence in TCRdb belongs to a much larger clone and departs from this DNA's translation at residue 16, likely a sequencing read error; the sequence shown is translated from the DNA. The gene calls are TRDV1 and TRDJ1, with D maybe TRDD3 (5 bases). TCRdb carries no J gene annotation; the J gene was assigned here by matching the DNA with germline. The germline V gene encodes CDR1 TSWWSYY and CDR2 QGS. V lost 0 bases, J lost 0 bases, and 41 bases lay in between. The CDR3 has 26 amino acids. Written as DNA, the CDR3 is TGTGCTCTTGGGGAACTGTTCGGGGGGCCAGTCTTGACTGCGTACAGGGGGTTACCTTACACCGATAAACTCATCTTT. Translated, it gives CALGELFGGPVLTAYRGLPYTDKLIF.

This clone turned up a few times. A far larger clone differs by one base, so this is likely a read error. Other DNA sequences from this sample encode an identical CDR3 as well. The chain's CDR3 is CACDPASLGDPHTDKLIF. In DNA, the CDR3 is TGTGCCTGTGACCCAGCATCACTGGGGGATCCTCACACTGATAAACTCATCTTT. This chain connects TRDV2 to TRDJ1, with TRDD3 matching over 10 bases. TCRdb offers no J gene call, so here the DNA was matched to germline to obtain one. CDR3 size: 18 residues. Germline CDR1 is GEAIGNYY and CDR2 is EKD.

In regard to this clone: For this DNA, TCRdb reports the protein of a much larger clone, which diverges at residue 24, most likely from a read error; the protein presented here is translated directly from the DNA. No J gene call was made, and the V gene is TRDV1; the tabulated D call, TRDD3, remains unverified against the DNA. The CDR3 sequence is 25 residues long. The germline V gene encodes CDR1 TSWWSYY and CDR2 QGS. DNA of the CDR3: TGTGCTCTTGGGGAACTAGGCAGGCTCGGCTACTCTAGCTCATCCGGGGGGCAGTACACCGATAAACTCACCTTT. Its translation is CALGELGRLGYSSSSGGQYTDKLTF.

Details on this clone: A single base separates this from a much larger clone, so it may be a read error. At the DNA level, this CDR3 is encoded by other sequences in the same sample as well. The chain uses TRDV1 and TRDJ1, with TRDD3 matching over 9 bases. CDR1 and CDR2 from the germline V gene are TSWWSYY and QGS. The CDR3 is 22 amino acids. CDR3 region: CALGENSSPPGDTLTYTDKLIF. Written as DNA, the CDR3 is TGTGCTCTTGGGGAAAACTCATCTCCTCCGGGGGATACCCTCACTTACACCGATAAGCTCATCTTT.

A remark on this clone: With a far larger clone one base away, a read error is the likely cause. Additional DNA sequences in this sample encode the identical CDR3. The chain combines TRDV1 with TRDJ1; tentative D call: TRDD3 (5 bases). The J gene is absent in TCRdb and was assigned here via DNA matching to germline. The CDR3 length is 13 residues. Germline CDR1 TSWWSYY, CDR2 QGS. The CDR3 loop is CALGEAYTDKLIF. Written as DNA, the CDR3 is TGTGCTCTAGGGGAAGCCTACACCGATAAACTCATCTTT.

This clone occurred many times. Other DNA sequences of this sample code for an identical CDR3. This chain links TRDV1 with TRDJ1; 9 bases align to TRDD2. There are 19 residues in the CDR3. The V segment lost 0 bases and the J segment 1 base; nucleotides outside the gene matches: 12. The germline V gene encodes CDR1 TSWWSYY and CDR2 QGS. The CDR3 loop is CALGELAFLPRPRTDKLIF. The CDR3 DNA reads TGTGCTCTTGGGGAACTCGCCTTCCTACCGCGGCCTCGCACCGATAAACTCATCTTT.

Only a few counts were recorded for this clone. TCRdb lists the protein of a much larger clone for this DNA, which differs at residue 12, so this is likely a read error; the protein given here is translated from the DNA itself. V is TRDV2 and J is TRDJ1; 12 bases are a match to TRDD3. No J gene is reported in TCRdb; it was inferred here by comparing the DNA with germline. This CDR3 contains 16 residues. The V gene's germline CDR1 is GEAIGNYY and CDR2 EKD. J gave up 6 bases and V 3 bases, and 10 bases lay outside the gene matches. The CDR3 region is CACDPLLGDTTNKLIF. DNA for the CDR3: TGTGCCTGTGACCCATTACTGGGGGATACTACCAATAAACTCATCTTT.

A note on this clone: This likely stems from a read error, as it lies one base from a far larger clone. Other DNA sequences in this sample translate to the same CDR3. V is TRDV1 and J is TRDJ1; 9 bases match TRDD3. Here the J gene was assigned by germline matching of the DNA, as TCRdb has none. V was pared by 0 bases and J by 7 bases, with 18 bases of the junction left unmatched. Germline V gives CDR1 TSWWSYY, CDR2 QGS. This CDR3 comprises 19 residues. CDR3: CALGELYPRQLGEPSKLIF. DNA of the CDR3: TGTGCTCTTGGGGAACTTTACCCACGCCAACTGGGGGAGCCATCTAAACTCATCTTT.

In its sample, this clone was seen a few times. This likely stems from a read error, as it lies one base from a far larger clone. The sample holds other DNA sequences that translate to the same CDR3. This sequence joins TRDV1 and TRDJ1; 8 positions match TRDD3. The CDR3 contains 17 residues. Germline V CDR1 and CDR2: TSWWSYY, QGS. CDR3 nucleotide sequence: TGTGCTCTTGGCTGGGGGAACACCCTTCAGTACACCGACAAACTCATCTTT. Translation: CALGWGNTLQYTDKLIF.

Of note for this clone: The TCRdb protein comes from a much larger clone and disagrees with this DNA's translation at residue 22, likely due to a read error; the protein given here is derived from the DNA. V gene assignment gives TRDV1, but the J gene was left uncalled; the table's D call TRDD3 went unverified against the DNA. The CDR3 is 23 amino acids. The germline gives CDR1 TSWWSYY, CDR2 QGS. Written as DNA, the CDR3 is TGTGCTCTTGGGGAACTATTGGCCTGCGGGGTGGGGGATACAAGCCGGTACACCGATAAACTCACCTTT. This sequence encodes CALGELLACGVGDTSRYTDKLTF.

Only a few counts were recorded for this clone. The TCRdb protein comes from a much larger clone and disagrees with this DNA's translation at residue 8, likely due to a read error; the protein given here is derived from the DNA. The genes are TRDV1 and TRDJ2, with D tentatively TRDD3 (6 bases). Germline matching of the DNA provided the J gene here, since TCRdb leaves it blank. Trimming took 1 base from V and 3 from J, leaving 21 bases between them. The length of the CDR3 is 19 residues. The germline CDR1 and CDR2 sequences are TSWWSYY and QGS. The CDR3, as DNA: TGTGCTCTTGGGGAACGGGGTGCCTTTTACTGGGTCCTGACAGCACAACTCTTCTTT. Protein: CALGERGAFYWVLTAQLFF.

For this clone: This sequence is one base from a far larger clone and is likely a read error. The rearrangement uses TRDV2 and TRDJ1; 10 bases line up with TRDD3. Matching the DNA to germline supplied the J gene, which TCRdb does not give. Per the germline V gene, CDR1 is GEAIGNYY and CDR2 is EKD. This CDR3 is built from 18 residues. CDR3 residues: CACDPISPGGYVSDKLIF. CDR3 nucleotide sequence: TGTGCCTGTGACCCCATCTCCCCAGGGGGATACGTCTCCGACAAACTCATCTTT.

This clone came up a few times. The TCRdb protein comes from a much larger clone and disagrees with this DNA's translation at residue 16, likely due to a read error; the protein given here is derived from the DNA. The chain recombines TRDV1 with TRDJ1; 12 bases map to TRDD3. CDR3 length: 21 amino acids. CDR1 is TSWWSYY, CDR2 QGS, per germline. The CDR3 sequence is CALGERSRGLPSGGYADKLIF. As DNA, the CDR3 is TGTGCTCTTGGGGAACGGTCTCGAGGGCTACCTTCTGGGGGATACGCCGATAAGCTCATCTTT.

This clone turned up a few times. The protein recorded in TCRdb matches a much larger clone and deviates from this DNA's translation at residue 12, suggesting a read error; the protein here is obtained by translating the DNA. The rearrangement uses TRDV2 and TRDJ1; TRDD3 agrees at 8 bases. The CDR3 loop spans 20 amino acids. In germline, CDR1 is GEAIGNYY, CDR2 EKD. The trim removed 0 bases at V and 0 bases at J, leaving 17 bases unmatched. The CDR3 coding sequence is TGTGCCTGTGACACCGGAGGTGCTGGGGGAAGGAGAGGCAACACCGATAAACTCATCTTT. Amino acid sequence: CACDTGGAGGRRGNTDKLIF.

Comment on this clone: TCRdb pairs this DNA with a much larger clone's protein that differs at residue 3, likely a read error; the protein shown was translated from the DNA. The chain joins TRDV2 to TRDJ1; no clear D gene. Since TCRdb gives no J gene, matching the DNA to germline was used here to assign it. The germline V gene has CDR1 GEAIGNYY and CDR2 EKD. The CDR3 extends over 14 amino acids. For the CDR3, the DNA is TGTGCCTATGACACCGCTCCCGAGGGCGATAAACTCATCTTT. Protein sequence: CAYDTAPEGDKLIF.

This clone was counted between two and nine times. A far larger clone is one nucleotide away, so this likely arose from a read error. This sample includes further DNA sequences coding for the same CDR3. V usage is TRDV1 and J usage is TRDJ2, with TRDD3 matching over 10 bases. J gave up 0 bases and V 4 bases, and 29 bases lay outside the gene matches. Germline CDR1 TSWWSYY, CDR2 QGS. The CDR3 has 25 residues. CDR3 sequence (DNA): TGTGCTCTTGGGGGGGCAGGGGTTACTGGGGGATTGAGGGCTCAAGGATTTGCTTTGACAGCACAACTCTTCTTT. Translating gives CALGGAGVTGGLRAQGFALTAQLFF.

This clone was detected ten times or more. This DNA translates differently at residue 8 from the TCRdb protein, which is that of a much larger clone; a read error is likely, and the protein shown is the DNA's own translation. This chain joins TRDV2 and TRDJ1, with 12 bases aligning to TRDD3. The J gene, absent from TCRdb, was called here by matching the DNA to germline. V shed 0 bases and J 1 base; nucleotides not matched to a gene: 11. The V gene's germline CDR1 is GEAIGNYY and CDR2 EKD. The CDR3 totals 19 residues. CDR3 amino acids: CACDTTPILGDTATDKLIF. In DNA form, the CDR3 reads TGTGCCTGTGACACCACTCCCATACTGGGGGATACTGCCACCGATAAACTCATCTTT.

The table lists this clone with a few counts. The translation of this DNA and the TCRdb protein of a much larger clone differ at residue 9, probably owing to a read error; the protein shown here is translated from the DNA. This chain connects TRDV1 to TRDJ1; D perhaps matches TRDD3 (6 bases). Here the J gene came from matching the DNA to germline, since TCRdb omits it. The V end lost 1 base, the J end lost 10 bases, and 37 bases lay between the germline ends. This CDR3 has 21 amino acids. Germline CDR1 and CDR2: TSWWSYY and QGS. This CDR3 is CALGERERPHSNGGELPGLIF. The CDR3 nucleotides are TGTGCTCTTGGGGAACGAGAGCGCCCACATTCGAACGGGGGGGAACTGCCCGGACTCATCTTT.

Comment on this clone: TCRdb's entry gives the protein of a much larger clone, which mismatches this DNA's translation at residue 8, likely from a read error; the protein reported here is translated from the DNA. The sample contains more than one DNA sequence encoding this CDR3. V is TRDV2 and J is TRDJ1, with D perhaps matching TRDD3 (6 bases). Trimming took off 1 base at V and 0 bases at J, with 11 bases between the two ends. The CDR3 spans 15 residues. CDR1 is GEAIGNYY, CDR2 EKD, per germline. This CDR3 reads CACDTGGLYTDKLIF. In DNA form, the CDR3 reads TGTGCCTGTGACACAGGGGGACTGTACACCGATAAACTCATCTTT.

About this clone itself: TCRdb shows a much larger clone's protein in place of this DNA's translation, and the two differ at residue 3, likely through a read error; the protein shown is translated from the DNA. The chain is built from TRDV2 and TRDJ1, with D maybe TRDD3 (5 bases). This CDR3 is built from 18 residues. The germline V gene encodes CDR1 GEAIGNYY and CDR2 EKD. The CDR3 nucleotides are TGTGCCTATGACACCGTGGGGAGTAAAGTAAAGGGCACCGATAAACTCATCTTT. This translates into CAYDTVGSKVKGTDKLIF.

Turning to this clone: TCRdb assigns this DNA the protein of a much larger clone, which departs from its translation at residue 4; this likely reflects a read error, and the protein shown comes from translating the DNA. The chain links TRDV2 to TRDJ3; the match to TRDD3 covers 11 bases. TCRdb gives no J gene; it was assigned here by matching the DNA to germline. With 5 bases clipped from V and 0 bases from J, the junction kept 14 bases outside the gene matches. This CDR3 comprises 21 residues. Germline loops: CDR1 GEAIGNYY, CDR2 EKD. CDR3 coding DNA: TGTGCCTGTGGCAGAAAATGGGGGATACGCCGGAGCTCCTGGGACACCCGACAGATGTTTTTC. Amino acid sequence: CACGRKWGIRRSSWDTRQMFF.